The present T cell receptor beta chain was sequenced within a study of patients with pleural tuberculosis. TCRdb reanalysed the reads using MiXCR and keeps one entry per CDR3 protein. The profile shows about 50,000 distinct CDR3 sequences, about 7.9% of them singletons. The CDR3 sequence is 16 residues long. Germline values: CDR1 KGHDR, CDR2 SFDVKD. Germline trimming cut 3 bases from V and 2 bases from J; bases unmatched to any gene: 6. In its sample, this clonotype was seen many times. This clonotype was sampled from a human donor with pleural tuberculosis. The V and J genes are TRBV24-1 and TRBJ2-1; 7 nucleotides align to TRBD1. CDR3 sequence (DNA): TGTGCCACCAGTGATCGGACAGGAGAGGCCTACAATGAGCAGTTCTTC. Translated, it gives CATSDRTGEAYNEQFF.